A selection of T cell receptor beta chains follows, all from one sample in a study of OX40 agonist ivuxolimab in advanced cancers. TCRdb's copy holds only in-frame clones and misses some; the assay was immunoSEQ multiplex PCR. Of about 69,000 clones listed, approximately 91% are singletons. The input for sequencing was CD4+ or CD8+ T cells sorted from blood, taken in a trial of the OX40 agonist ivuxolimab. The receptors were gathered from an adult with an advanced solid tumor such as melanoma, head and neck, liver or kidney cancer. Each CDR3 is given without its conserved first and last residue. Each record gives: clone size, J gene, CDR3 length, V gene, CDR3 protein. Size tells how often a clone was seen (once, few, many) or the class of an expanded clone, and some rows leave it out.

once TRBJ1-2 12 TRBV7-6 ASSLGGDNYGYT
once TRBJ2-1 14 TRBV12-5 ASGSFRDARYNEQF
NA TRBJ2-2 12 TRBV7-3 ASKASGATGELF
NA TRBJ1-3 12 TRBV25-1 ASSEAGAGNTIY
NA TRBJ2-7 12 TRBV6-1 ASSADRGSYEQY
NA TRBJ2-3 14 TRBV4-2 ASSQVGGMSTDTQY
NA TRBJ2-6 13 TRBV25-1 ATDRGFSGANVLT
NA TRBJ1-1 14 TRBV6-6 ASTTGTGGFITEAF
NA TRBJ2-3 12 TRBV28 ASIKGDFTDTQY
NA TRBJ2-3 10 TRBV7-2 ASSPRSDTQY
NA TRBJ1-4 11 TRBV27 ASSLGQGQKLF